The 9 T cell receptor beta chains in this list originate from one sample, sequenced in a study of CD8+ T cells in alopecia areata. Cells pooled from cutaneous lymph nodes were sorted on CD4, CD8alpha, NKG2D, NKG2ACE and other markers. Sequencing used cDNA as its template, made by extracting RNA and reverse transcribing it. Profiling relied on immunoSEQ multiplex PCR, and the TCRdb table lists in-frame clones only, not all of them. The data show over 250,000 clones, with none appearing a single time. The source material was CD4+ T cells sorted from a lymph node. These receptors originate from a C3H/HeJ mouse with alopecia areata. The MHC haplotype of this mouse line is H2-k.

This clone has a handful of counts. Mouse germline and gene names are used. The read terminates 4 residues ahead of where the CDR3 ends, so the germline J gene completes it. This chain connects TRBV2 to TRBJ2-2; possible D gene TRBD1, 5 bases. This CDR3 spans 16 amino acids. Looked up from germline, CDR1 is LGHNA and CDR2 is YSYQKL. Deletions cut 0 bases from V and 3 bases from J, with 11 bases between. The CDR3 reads CASSQDPGLDTGQLYF. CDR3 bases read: TGTGCCAGCAGCCAAGATCCAGGGCTTGACACCGGG.

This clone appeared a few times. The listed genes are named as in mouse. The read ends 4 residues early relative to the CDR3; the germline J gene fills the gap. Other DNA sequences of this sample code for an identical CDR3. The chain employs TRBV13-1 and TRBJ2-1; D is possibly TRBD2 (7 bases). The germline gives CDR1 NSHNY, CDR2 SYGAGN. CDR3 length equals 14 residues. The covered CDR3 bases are TGTGCCAGCAGTGATGGTGGGGGGCGCGCT. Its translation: CASSDGGGRA. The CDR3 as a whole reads CASSDGGGRAEQFF.

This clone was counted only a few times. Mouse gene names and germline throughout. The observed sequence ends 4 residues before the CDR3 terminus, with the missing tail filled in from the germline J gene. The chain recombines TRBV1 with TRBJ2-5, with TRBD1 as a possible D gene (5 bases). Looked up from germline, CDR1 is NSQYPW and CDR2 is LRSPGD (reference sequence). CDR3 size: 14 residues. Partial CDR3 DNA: TGCACCTGCAGTGCAGACGGGAGGGGAGAC. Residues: CTCSADGRGD. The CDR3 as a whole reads CTCSADGRGDTQYF. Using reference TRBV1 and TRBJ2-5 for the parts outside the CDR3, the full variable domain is VTLLEQNPRWRLVPRGQAVNLRCILKNSQYPWMSWYQQDLQKQLQWLFTLRSPGDKEVKSLPGADYLATRVTDTELRLQVANMSQGRTLYCTCSADGRGDTQYFGPGTRLLVL.

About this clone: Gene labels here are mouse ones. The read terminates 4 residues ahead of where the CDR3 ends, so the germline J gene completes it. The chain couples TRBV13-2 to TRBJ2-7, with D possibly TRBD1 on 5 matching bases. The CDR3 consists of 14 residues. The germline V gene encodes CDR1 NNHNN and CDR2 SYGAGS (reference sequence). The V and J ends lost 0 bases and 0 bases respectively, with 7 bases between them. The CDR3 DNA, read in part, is TGTGCCAGCGGTGATGAGGGGAGCTCCTAT. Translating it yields CASGDEGSSY. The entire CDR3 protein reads CASGDEGSSYEQYF.

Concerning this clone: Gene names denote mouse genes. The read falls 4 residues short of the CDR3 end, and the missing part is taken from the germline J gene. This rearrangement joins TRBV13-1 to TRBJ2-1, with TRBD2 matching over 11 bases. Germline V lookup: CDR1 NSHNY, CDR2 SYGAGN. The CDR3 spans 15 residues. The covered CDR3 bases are TGTGCCAGCAGGTCCGGGACTGGGGGACGAGCT. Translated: CASRSGTGGRA. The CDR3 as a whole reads CASRSGTGGRAEQFF.

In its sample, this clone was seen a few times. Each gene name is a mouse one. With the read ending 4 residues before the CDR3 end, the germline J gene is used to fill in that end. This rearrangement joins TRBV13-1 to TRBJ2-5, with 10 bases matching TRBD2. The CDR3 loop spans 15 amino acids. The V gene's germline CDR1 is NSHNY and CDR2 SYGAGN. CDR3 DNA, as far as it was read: TGTGCCAGCAGTGATGCACTGGGGGGGAAAGAC. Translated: CASSDALGGKD. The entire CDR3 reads CASSDALGGKDTQYF.

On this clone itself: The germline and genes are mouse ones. The CDR3 spells CTCTGEDQDTQYF. Partial CDR3 DNA: TGCACCTGCACTGGGGAGGACCAAGAC. V and J are TRBV1 and TRBJ2-5, with D perhaps matching TRBD2 (6 bases). The read ends 4 residues shy of where the CDR3 ends; the end is completed using the germline J gene. The CDR3 contains 13 residues. CDR1 NSQYPW and CDR2 LRSPGD come from the germline V gene (reference sequence). The V end lost 7 bases, the J end lost 1 base, and 9 bases lay between the germline ends. Using reference TRBV1 and TRBJ2-5 for the parts outside the CDR3, the full variable domain is VTLLEQNPRWRLVPRGQAVNLRCILKNSQYPWMSWYQQDLQKQLQWLFTLRSPGDKEVKSLPGADYLATRVTDTELRLQVANMSQGRTLYCTCTGEDQDTQYFGPGTRLLVL.

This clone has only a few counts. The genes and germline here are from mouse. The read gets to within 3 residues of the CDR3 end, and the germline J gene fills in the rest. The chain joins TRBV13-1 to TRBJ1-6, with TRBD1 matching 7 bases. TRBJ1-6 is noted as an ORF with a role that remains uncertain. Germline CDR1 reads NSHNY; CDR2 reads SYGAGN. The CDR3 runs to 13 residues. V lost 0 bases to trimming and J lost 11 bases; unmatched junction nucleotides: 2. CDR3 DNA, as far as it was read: TGTGCCAGCAGTGATGAACAGGGGACGCCC. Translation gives CASSDEQGTP. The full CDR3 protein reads CASSDEQGTPLYF.

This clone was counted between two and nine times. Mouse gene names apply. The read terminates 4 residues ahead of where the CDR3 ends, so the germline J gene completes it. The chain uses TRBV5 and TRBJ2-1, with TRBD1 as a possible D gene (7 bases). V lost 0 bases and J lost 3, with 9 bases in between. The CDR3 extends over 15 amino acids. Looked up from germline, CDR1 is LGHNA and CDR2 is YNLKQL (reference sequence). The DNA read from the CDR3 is TGTGCCAGCAGCCAAGAAGAGGGGGCCTATGCT. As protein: CASSQEEGAYA. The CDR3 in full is CASSQEEGAYAEQFF.